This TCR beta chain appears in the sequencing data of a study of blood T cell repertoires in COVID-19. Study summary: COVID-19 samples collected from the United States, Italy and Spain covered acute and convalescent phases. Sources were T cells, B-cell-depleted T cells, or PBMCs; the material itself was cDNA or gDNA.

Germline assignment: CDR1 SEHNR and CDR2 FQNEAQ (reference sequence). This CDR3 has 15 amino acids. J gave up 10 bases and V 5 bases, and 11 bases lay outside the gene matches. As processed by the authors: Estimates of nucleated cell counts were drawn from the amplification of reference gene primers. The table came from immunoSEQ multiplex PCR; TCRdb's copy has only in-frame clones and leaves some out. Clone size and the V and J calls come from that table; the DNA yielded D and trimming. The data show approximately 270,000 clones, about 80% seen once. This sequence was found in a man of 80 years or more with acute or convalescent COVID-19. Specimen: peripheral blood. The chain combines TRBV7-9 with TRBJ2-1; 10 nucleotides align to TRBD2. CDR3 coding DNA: TGTGCCAGCAGCGTTACTAGCGGGACCTATAGCGAGCAGTTCTTC. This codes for CASSVTSGTYSEQFF.